This TCR beta chain was profiled in a study of T cell clonotyping in hematopoietic cell transplantation. Overall study findings and caveats: Few recipient clonotypes overlapped donors; over 95% were de novo at given depth.

Sequencing was performed with immunoSEQ multiplex PCR; in TCRdb, only in-frame clones are kept and a portion is missing. This sample carries roughly 9,800 clones, 45% to 55% of them seen once, and the ten largest clones take 10% to 15%. CDR3 length equals 11 residues. V gave up 6 bases and J gave up 1 base, with 6 bases separating them. Germline loops: CDR1 SQVTM, CDR2 ANQGSEA. Comments on this clone: The antigen is not known.

The J gene is TRBJ1-1, the V gene TRBV29-1; D unclear. The clonotype was recovered from a female patient aged 50-59 years who had an allogeneic stem cell transplant from an unrelated donor, so the T cells may come from the graft donor. Some clones in this sample may be carry-over from other donors' samples. This sample comprised peripheral blood mononuclear cells, obtained 100 days after allogeneic stem cell transplant. CDR3 bases: TGCAGCGTGGGAAAGAACACTGAAGCTTTCTTT. It codes for CSVGKNTEAFF.